Sequencing of this T cell receptor (beta chain) was carried out in a study of T cell repertoires in cytomegalovirus infection. TCRdb processed the reads anew with MiXCR; each CDR3 protein has one entry. The table shows about 900,000 distinct CDR3 sequences, with roughly 30% occurring only once. This clonotype has ten or more counts. The antigen remains undetermined. V lost 6 bases to trimming and J lost 1 base, with 11 bases between them. The CDR3 is made up of 14 amino acids. The input for sequencing was cultured CD8+ T cells from PBMCs, taken from culture after CMV antigen stimulation. The rearrangement links TRBV12-3 or TRBV12-4 to TRBJ2-3, with a possible D match to TRBD2 (6 bases). The clonotype was recovered from a human donor in good health (CMV status not recorded). Some clones in this sample may be carry-over from other donors' samples. The DNA of the CDR3 is TGTGCCAGCAGCTTTCGCGGGGGCACAGATACGCAGTATTTT. It specifies CASSFRGGTDTQYF.